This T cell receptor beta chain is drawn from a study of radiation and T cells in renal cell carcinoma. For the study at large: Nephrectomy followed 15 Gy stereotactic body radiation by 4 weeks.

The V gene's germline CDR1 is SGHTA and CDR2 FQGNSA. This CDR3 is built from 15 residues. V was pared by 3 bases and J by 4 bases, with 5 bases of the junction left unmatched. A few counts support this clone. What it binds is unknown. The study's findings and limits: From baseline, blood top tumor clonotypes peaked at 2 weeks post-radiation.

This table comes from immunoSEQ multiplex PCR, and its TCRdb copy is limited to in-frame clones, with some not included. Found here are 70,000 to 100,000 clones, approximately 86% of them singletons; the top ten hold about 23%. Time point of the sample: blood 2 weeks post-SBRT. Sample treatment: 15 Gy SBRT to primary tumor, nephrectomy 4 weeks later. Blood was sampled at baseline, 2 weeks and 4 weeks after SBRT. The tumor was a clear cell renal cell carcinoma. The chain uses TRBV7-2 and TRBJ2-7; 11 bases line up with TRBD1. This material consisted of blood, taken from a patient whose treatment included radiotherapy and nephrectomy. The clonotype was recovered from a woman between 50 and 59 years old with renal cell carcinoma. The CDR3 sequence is CASSFGDRGSYEQYF. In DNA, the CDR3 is TGTGCCAGCAGCTTCGGGGACAGGGGGTCTTACGAGCAGTACTTC.